This T cell receptor beta chain was documented in a study of regulatory T cells in long-lasting Graves disease. Overall study context: By definition, persistent Graves' disease involved antithyroid drugs for over 5 years alongside positive TSH receptor antibodies.

Study-wide results and limits: There was favoring of TRBV28, TRBJ1-2 and TRBJ2-5 in persistent disease.

Stated time point: persistent/refractory GD, antithyroid drugs over 5 years with positive TRAb. PBMCs provided the RNA from which the TCR library was made. Patients of an endocrinology department in Xi'an, China, were included. The CDR3 is 15 amino acids. Trimming took 4 bases from V and 0 from J, leaving 9 bases between them. This clonotype was counted ten times or more. Antigen: not known. Building the TCR beta libraries relied on iRepertoire HTBI primers, and CDR3 regions underwent Arm-PCR. Authors' processing steps: Identification yielded 60 or so TRBV and under 15 TRBJ segments across samples. TCRdb reprocessed the multiplex PCR reads via MiXCR and lists one record per CDR3 protein. None of the V and J calls come from the authors' own analysis; TCRdb made them. The sample yields about 340,000 distinct CDR3 sequences, about 20% seen once.

The clonotype originates from a female donor with Graves disease. Sequencing used peripheral blood mononuclear cells (PBMCs), obtained when the disease was refractory, from a patient treated with antithyroid drugs. The chain carries TRBV12-3 or TRBV12-4 and TRBJ1-4; possible D gene TRBD1, 6 bases. CDR3 nucleotide sequence: TGTGCCAGCAGTTACAGGGTTGCAACTAATGAAAAACTGTTTTTT. Amino acids: CASSYRVATNEKLFF.